This T cell receptor beta chain was recovered during a study of cytotoxic CD8 clonotypes in ibrutinib-treated CLL. Overall study findings and caveats: Clonality increased with ibrutinib response but returned toward baseline at progression.

Concerning this clone: Its target is not known. Additional DNA sequences in this sample encode the identical CDR3.

Method: immunoSEQ multiplex PCR; TCRdb's copy keeps in-frame clones and lacks some. Counted here are about 130,000 clones, about four fifths occurring once; the ten biggest clones make up over 10%. Frozen-stored PBMCs produced about 2 micrograms of genomic DNA for TCR beta libraries. The receptor comes from a human donor with chronic lymphocytic leukemia. This specimen was PBMCs, taken after 12 months of ibrutinib treatment.

For the CDR3, the DNA is TGTGCCAGCAGCTTAGTTGGACAGGGGTATGGCTACACCTTC. Protein sequence: CASSLVGQGYGYTF. The rearrangement links TRBV7-9 to TRBJ1-2; 9 bases line up with TRBD1. Unmatched junction bases numbered 2, after V lost 1 base and J lost 5 bases. CDR3 length equals 14 residues. Per germline, CDR1 SEHNR and CDR2 FQNEAQ (reference sequence).